Presented here are 2 T cell receptor beta chains from one specimen sequenced in a study of cytomegalovirus exposure and HLA in healthy donors. The table came from immunoSEQ multiplex PCR; TCRdb's copy has only in-frame clones and leaves some out. The sample holds around 300,000 clones, about 90% seen once. The material sequenced was PBMCs. The source is a woman aged 25 to 39 in good health and CMV-seropositive.

The chain links TRBV4-3 to TRBJ2-3, with 9 nucleotides matching TRBD2. The V segment lost 7 bases and the J segment 0 bases; nucleotides outside the gene matches: 8. The CDR3 is 16 residues long. Per the germline V gene, CDR1 is LGHNA and CDR2 is YSLEER. DNA of the CDR3: TGCGCCAGCAACCGGTTTAGCGGGAGCAGCACAGATACGCAGTATTTT. This codes for CASNRFSGSSTDTQYF.

The CDR3 loop is CASSHQGDYGYTF. Here the CDR3 DNA reads TGTGCCAGCAGTCATCAGGGGGACTATGGCTACACCTTC. V usage is TRBV28 and J usage is TRBJ1-2; 7 nucleotides line up with TRBD1. The germline V gene has CDR1 MDHEN and CDR2 SYDVKM. V gave up 5 bases and J gave up 3 bases; unmatched junction bases: 3. This CDR3 has 13 residues.